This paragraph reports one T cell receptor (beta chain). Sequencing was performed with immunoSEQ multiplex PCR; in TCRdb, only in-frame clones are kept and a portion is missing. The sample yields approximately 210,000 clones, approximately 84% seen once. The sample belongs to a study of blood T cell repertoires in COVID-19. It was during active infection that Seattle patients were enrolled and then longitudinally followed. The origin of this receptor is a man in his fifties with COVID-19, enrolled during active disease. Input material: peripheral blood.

CDR3 bases: TGTGCCAGCAGTATGACTAGCGGGGGTGTCTACGAGCAGTACTTC. Its protein is CASSMTSGGVYEQYF. The genes are TRBV6-5 and TRBJ2-7, with TRBD2 matching over 12 bases. Germline values: CDR1 MNHEY, CDR2 SVGAGI. The CDR3 is 15 residues long. V was pared by 5 bases and J by 3 bases, with 5 bases of the junction left unmatched.